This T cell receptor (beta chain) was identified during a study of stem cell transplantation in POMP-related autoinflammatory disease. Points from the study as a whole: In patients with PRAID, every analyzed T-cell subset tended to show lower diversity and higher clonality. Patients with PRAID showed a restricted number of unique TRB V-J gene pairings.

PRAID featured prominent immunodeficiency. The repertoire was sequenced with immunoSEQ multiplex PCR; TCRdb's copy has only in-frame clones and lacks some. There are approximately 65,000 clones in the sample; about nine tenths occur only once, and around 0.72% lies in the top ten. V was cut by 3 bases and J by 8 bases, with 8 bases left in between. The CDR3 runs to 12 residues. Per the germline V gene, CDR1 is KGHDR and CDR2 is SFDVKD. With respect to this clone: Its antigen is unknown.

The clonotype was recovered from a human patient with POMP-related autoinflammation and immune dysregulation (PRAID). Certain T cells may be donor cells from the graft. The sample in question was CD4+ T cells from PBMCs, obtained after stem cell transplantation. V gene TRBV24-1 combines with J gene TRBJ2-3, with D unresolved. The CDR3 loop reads CATSDRLGTQYF. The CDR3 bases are TGTGCCACCAGTGATAGATTAGGTACGCAGTATTTT.